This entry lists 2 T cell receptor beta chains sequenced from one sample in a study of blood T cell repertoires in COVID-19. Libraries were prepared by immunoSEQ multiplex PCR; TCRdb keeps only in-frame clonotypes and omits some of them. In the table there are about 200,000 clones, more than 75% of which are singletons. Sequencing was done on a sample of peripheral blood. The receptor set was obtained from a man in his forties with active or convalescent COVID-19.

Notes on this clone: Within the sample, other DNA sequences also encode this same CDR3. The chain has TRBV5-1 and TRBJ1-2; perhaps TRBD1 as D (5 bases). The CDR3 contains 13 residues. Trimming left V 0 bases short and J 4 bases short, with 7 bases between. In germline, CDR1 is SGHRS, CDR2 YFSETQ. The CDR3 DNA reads TGCGCCAGCAGCTTGGAAGGGGCCTATGGCTACACCTTC. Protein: CASSLEGAYGYTF.

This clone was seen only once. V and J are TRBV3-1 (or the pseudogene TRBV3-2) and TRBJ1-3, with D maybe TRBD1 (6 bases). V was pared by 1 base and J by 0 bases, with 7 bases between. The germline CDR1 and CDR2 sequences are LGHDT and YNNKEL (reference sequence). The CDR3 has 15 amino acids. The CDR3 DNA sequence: TGTGCCAGCAGCCAAGTGGACAGCTCTGGAAACACCATATATTTT. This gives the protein CASSQVDSSGNTIYF.